The rows below give T cell receptor beta chains drawn from one sample of a study of human T cells and chemical hapten exposure. TCRdb reprocessed the RACE reads via MiXCR and lists one record per CDR3 protein. This sample has 240,000 or so distinct CDR3 sequences; about 8.1% occur once, and the top ten carry over 2%. The source was whole blood, collected in connection with sensitization to the hapten diphenylcyclopropenone (DPC). Receptors were obtained from a woman aged 40 to 55 with alopecia areata. Some clones in this sample may be carry-over from other donors' samples. Both conserved end residues are part of each CDR3. A D gene is named only where the DNA matches it firmly. Rows may omit the clone size; those that give it use once, few, many or a size class.

D gene	CDR3 length	V gene	J gene	clone size	CDR3 protein	CDR3 DNA
.	12	TRBV28	TRBJ1-5	.	CASNQLGQPQHF	TGTGCCAGCAACCAATTGGGGCAGCCCCAGCATTTT
.	15	TRBV28	TRBJ2-6	.	CASRLASSGANVLTF	TGTGCCAGCAGATTAGCCAGCTCTGGGGCCAACGTCCTGACTTTC
.	15	TRBV3-1	TRBJ2-7	.	CASSQDGAGGDEQYF	TGTGCCAGCAGCCAGGACGGGGCCGGGGGTGACGAGCAGTACTTC
TRBD2	14	TRBV28	TRBJ2-7	.	CASSRSGNMYEQYF	TGTGCCAGCAGCCGGAGCGGGAACATGTACGAGCAGTACTTC
TRBD2	16	TRBV5-1	TRBJ2-2	few	CASSPRVAGVPGELFF	TGCGCCAGCAGTCCAAGGGTAGCGGGAGTCCCCGGGGAGCTGTTTTTT
.	16	TRBV7-2	TRBJ1-5	few	CASSLVGGRTNQPQHF	TGTGCCAGCAGCTTAGTGGGGGGACGGACCAATCAGCCCCAGCATTTT
TRBD1	17	TRBV6-6	TRBJ2-1	few	CASSQRLDRGRANEQFF	TGTGCCAGCAGCCAGCGTTTGGACAGGGGACGCGCCAATGAGCAGTTCTTC
TRBD1	15	TRBV4-2	TRBJ2-1	few	CASSQGQGTVAEQFF	TGTGCCAGCAGCCAAGGGCAGGGGACAGTCGCTGAGCAGTTCTTC
TRBD2	17	TRBV20-1	TRBJ2-7	few	CSARGTSDSPDYYEQYF	TGCAGTGCTAGAGGGACTAGCGATAGTCCAGATTACTACGAGCAGTACTTC
.	15	TRBV3-1	TRBJ1-1	few	CASSQDGGAVTEAFF	TGTGCCAGCAGCCAAGATGGGGGGGCAGTGACTGAAGCTTTCTTT
.	13	TRBV6-2/TRBV6-3	TRBJ2-5	few	CASSPNFQETQYF	TGTGCCAGCAGTCCTAATTTCCAAGAGACCCAGTACTTC
TRBD2	15	TRBV12-3/TRBV12-4	TRBJ2-1	.	CASSPGVAGGDEQFF	TGTGCCAGCAGCCCCGGAGTAGCGGGAGGGGATGAGCAGTTCTTC
.	15	TRBV4-2	TRBJ1-2	.	CASSQDPDTAYGYTF	TGTGCCAGCAGCCAAGATCCCGACACGGCCTATGGCTACACCTTC
TRBD1	15	TRBV3-1	TRBJ2-1	few	CASSQDLRTGGEQFF	TGTGCCAGCAGCCAAGATCTTCGGACAGGGGGGGAGCAGTTCTTC
TRBD1	14	TRBV7-6	TRBJ2-1	few	CASSLWTGTTAQFF	TGTGCCAGCAGCTTATGGACAGGCACTACAGCGCAGTTCTTC
.	14	TRBV7-9	TRBJ2-3	.	CASSLAGREDTQYF	TGTGCCAGCAGCTTAGCCGGGAGAGAAGATACGCAGTATTTT
.	13	TRBV28	TRBJ1-2	many	CASKSGAGYGYTF	TGTGCCAGTAAATCGGGGGCCGGCTATGGCTACACCTTC
.	12	TRBV20-1	TRBJ1-6	few	CSAPDSNSPLHF	TGCAGTGCCCCCGACAGTAATTCACCCCTCCACTTT
.	14	TRBV7-2	TRBJ1-1	.	CASSSRQLTTEAFF	TGTGCCAGCAGCTCCAGGCAATTAACGACTGAAGCTTTCTTT
TRBD2	17	TRBV6-5	TRBJ2-3	few	CASSSTVAGEVSDTQYF	TGTGCCAGCAGTTCCACCGTAGCGGGAGAAGTATCAGATACGCAGTATTTT
.	16	TRBV4-2	TRBJ2-5	.	CASSQGGSAGQETQYF	TGTGCCAGCAGCCAAGGGGGTAGCGCGGGCCAAGAGACCCAGTACTTC
TRBD2	16	TRBV5-1	TRBJ2-5	few	CASSLLSGRAQETQYF	TGCGCCAGCAGCCTCCTTAGCGGGAGGGCCCAAGAGACCCAGTACTTC
.	17	TRBV24-1	TRBJ2-2	.	CATSEPLNTANTGELFF	TGTGCCACCAGTGAGCCCCTGAATACAGCGAACACCGGGGAGCTGTTTTTT
TRBD2	14	TRBV6-2/TRBV6-3	TRBJ2-7	few	CASCKLGGSYEQYF	TGTGCCAGCTGTAAGTTGGGCGGGAGTTACGAGCAGTACTTC
TRBD1	13	TRBV6-5	TRBJ2-1	.	CASSRPDRDGQFF	TGTGCCAGCAGCCGCCCCGACAGGGATGGGCAGTTCTTC
TRBD2	15	TRBV11-1	TRBJ2-7	few	CASSPRASGSHEQYF	TGTGCCAGCAGCCCTAGGGCTAGCGGGAGCCACGAGCAGTACTTC
TRBD1	16	TRBV5-1	TRBJ2-5	few	CASSLGLRQGGETQYF	TGCGCCAGCAGCTTGGGGCTCCGACAGGGTGGAGAGACCCAGTACTTC
.	14	TRBV30	TRBJ1-1	few	CAWSTRGLNTEAFF	TGTGCCTGGAGTACCCGTGGCTTGAACACTGAAGCTTTCTTT
TRBD2	15	TRBV6-2/TRBV6-3	TRBJ2-1	.	CASSILAGEHNEQFF	TGTGCCAGCAGTATACTAGCGGGGGAACACAATGAGCAGTTCTTC
.	13	TRBV20-1	TRBJ1-6	few	CSARHRADSPLHF	TGCAGTGCTAGACACAGGGCGGATTCACCCCTCCACTTT
TRBD1	12	TRBV7-9	TRBJ2-1	many	CASSLGQGRQFF	TGTGCCAGCAGCTTGGGACAGGGTAGGCAGTTCTTC
.	14	TRBV7-2	TRBJ2-3	few	CASSRTSRTDTQYF	TGTGCCAGCAGCCGTACTAGCAGGACAGATACGCAGTATTTT
.	13	TRBV7-2	TRBJ2-5	many	CASSLLVQETQYF	TGTGCCAGCAGCTTACTGGTACAAGAGACCCAGTACTTC
.	15	TRBV25-1	TRBJ1-1	few	CASSRALSGGTEAFF	TGTGCCAGCAGTCGGGCCTTGTCGGGGGGCACTGAAGCTTTCTTT
TRBD1	15	TRBV3-1	TRBJ1-5	.	CASSAQQGQNQPQHF	TGTGCCAGCAGCGCCCAACAGGGGCAGAATCAGCCCCAGCATTTT
.	17	TRBV4-3	TRBJ1-5	many	CASSQEIGRASNQPQHF	TGCGCCAGCAGCCAAGAAATCGGGAGGGCCAGCAATCAGCCCCAGCATTTT
TRBD2	14	TRBV2	TRBJ2-1	few	CASLAISGKGEQFF	TGTGCCAGCCTGGCAATTAGCGGGAAGGGTGAGCAGTTCTTC
.	12	TRBV20-1	TRBJ2-1	.	CSAPPPGNEQFF	TGCAGTGCCCCACCTCCGGGTAATGAGCAGTTCTTC
.	9	TRBV29-1	TRBJ2-1	many	CSVGDEQFF	TGCAGCGTTGGGGATGAGCAGTTCTTC
TRBD1	16	TRBV20-1	TRBJ1-5	few	CSARGQGAGSNQPQHF	TGCAGTGCTAGAGGTCAGGGGGCGGGTAGCAATCAGCCCCAGCATTTT
.	11	TRBV12-3/TRBV12-4	TRBJ2-3	many	CASSSSDTQYF	TGTGCCAGCAGTTCCTCAGATACGCAGTATTTT
.	13	TRBV18	TRBJ2-7	few	CASSPSRGSEQYF	TGTGCCAGCTCACCGAGCCGGGGGAGCGAGCAGTACTTC
TRBD2	17	TRBV7-9	TRBJ2-1	.	CASSRRQAGGPYNEQFF	TGTGCCAGCAGCCGGCGACAAGCGGGAGGACCCTACAATGAGCAGTTCTTC
TRBD1	14	TRBV7-2	TRBJ1-4	few	CASSFGQGIDKLFF	TGTGCCAGCAGCTTCGGACAGGGGATAGATAAACTGTTTTTT
.	14	TRBV6-6	TRBJ1-2	many	CASSYSKGNYGYTF	TGTGCCAGCAGTTACTCGAAGGGCAACTATGGCTACACCTTC
TRBD1	13	TRBV6-6	TRBJ1-2	many	CASSVRGRDGYTF	TGTGCCAGCAGTGTCAGGGGGCGGGATGGCTACACCTTC
.	11	TRBV29-1	TRBJ2-7	few	CSVESPPEQYF	TGCAGCGTTGAATCGCCGCCCGAGCAGTACTTC
TRBD1	13	TRBV7-2	TRBJ1-5	many	CASSRQGDQPQHF	TGTGCCAGCAGTCGACAGGGCGATCAGCCCCAGCATTTT
.	15	TRBV6-5	TRBJ1-1	.	CASSYGSRGNTEAFF	TGTGCCAGCAGTTACGGGTCCAGGGGGAACACTGAAGCTTTCTTT
TRBD1	17	TRBV4-3	TRBJ1-2	.	CASSQDRVTGDNYGYTF	TGCGCCAGCAGCCAAGACAGAGTGACAGGGGATAACTATGGCTACACCTTC
TRBD1	16	TRBV2	TRBJ2-2	few	CASSAYRTGATGELFF	TGTGCCAGCAGTGCGTATAGGACAGGGGCAACCGGGGAGCTGTTTTTT
.	12	TRBV29-1	TRBJ2-5	many	CSVDYLRETQYF	TGCAGCGTTGATTACTTGCGGGAGACCCAGTACTTC
TRBD2	17	TRBV5-4	TRBJ2-3	few	CASSPRTSGMLTDTQYF	TGTGCCAGCAGCCCCCGGACTAGCGGGATGCTGACAGATACGCAGTATTTT
TRBD1	14	TRBV28	TRBJ1-5	many	CASSPGQGDQPQHF	TGTGCCAGCAGTCCAGGACAGGGGGATCAGCCCCAGCATTTT
.	13	TRBV6-2/TRBV6-3	TRBJ2-3	few	CASVGRWTDTQYF	TGTGCCAGCGTCGGTCGGTGGACAGATACGCAGTATTTT
.	13	TRBV27	TRBJ2-3	many	CASSSASTDTQYF	TGTGCCAGCAGTTCAGCTAGCACAGATACGCAGTATTTT
TRBD2	14	TRBV12-3/TRBV12-4	TRBJ2-5	few	CASSLEGGQETQYF	TGTGCCAGCAGTTTAGAGGGAGGGCAAGAGACCCAGTACTTC
TRBD1	17	TRBV7-2	TRBJ1-4	few	CASSDRTGRGVNEKLFF	TGTGCCAGCAGCGACCGGACAGGGAGAGGCGTTAATGAAAAACTGTTTTTT